The 13 T cell receptor beta chains below were found in one sample sequenced in a study of shared clonotypes between healthy human individuals. Produced via immunoSEQ multiplex PCR; TCRdb's table is partial and in-frame only. Among about 1 million clones listed, approximately 70% were seen once. The sample comprised memory CD4+ T cells sorted from blood. Subset specified: CD45RA-negative fraction. These receptors were obtained from a man between 18 and 35 years old in good health.

The rearrangement uses TRBV11-2 and TRBJ2-5; TRBD1 matches 7 bases. Germline V gives CDR1 SGHAT, CDR2 FQNNGV. V was clipped by 5 bases and J by 2 bases; unmatched bases: 8. The CDR3 is 15 amino acids. The CDR3 loop is CASSRGQDLQETQYF. In nucleotides, the CDR3 is TGTGCCAGCAGCCGAGGACAGGACTTACAAGAGACCCAGTACTTC.

This clone was seen more than once but under ten times. The genes are TRBV6-1 and TRBJ2-2, with 9 bases fitting TRBD1. Germline-derived CDR1 and CDR2 are MNHNS and SASEGT. The CDR3 has 17 residues. J was trimmed by 2 bases and V by 0 bases; bases with no gene match: 4. CDR3 bases: TGTGCCAGCAGTGAAGCGGGGACAGGGCTTAACACCGGGGAGCTGTTTTTT. Translated, it gives CASSEAGTGLNTGELFF.

The J gene is TRBJ2-5, the V gene TRBV6-6, with D tentatively TRBD1 (5 bases). Per the germline V gene, CDR1 is MNHNY and CDR2 is SVGAGI (reference sequence). V was cut by 5 bases and J by 0 bases, with 10 bases left in between. The CDR3 has 14 residues. CDR3 in DNA: TGTGCCAGCAGTCCGTGGACAAACCAAGAGACCCAGTACTTC. It yields the protein CASSPWTNQETQYF.

The chain employs TRBV7-8 and TRBJ2-1; TRBD1 agrees at 7 bases. CDR1 is SGHVS, CDR2 FQNEAQ, per germline. The CDR3 has 16 amino acids. V dropped 6 bases and J dropped 8; count of bases not matched to a gene: 16. This CDR3 reads CASRKDRWTQGDEQFF. DNA of the CDR3: TGTGCCAGCAGAAAGGACAGGTGGACCCAGGGCGATGAGCAGTTCTTC.

This chain joins TRBV18 and TRBJ1-4; D gene ambiguous. V was trimmed by 4 bases and J by 6 bases, leaving 9 bases between them. This CDR3 comprises 13 residues. The germline V gene has CDR1 KGHSH and CDR2 LQKENI. The CDR3 region is CASSLLGDEKLFF. The CDR3 coding sequence is TGTGCCAGCTCACTACTGGGTGATGAAAAACTGTTTTTT.

The V gene is TRBV9, the J gene TRBJ1-1; D is undetermined. This CDR3 region has 15 residues. Trimming pared 0 bases from V and 2 bases from J, leaving 11 bases between. Germline CDR1 reads SGDLS; CDR2 reads YYNGEE. In DNA, the CDR3 is TGTGCCAGCAGCGTAGTGGATGGCCCTAACACTGAAGCTTTCTTT. It translates to CASSVVDGPNTEAFF.

The genes are TRBV7-2 and TRBJ2-5, with D maybe TRBD2 (6 bases). This CDR3 region has 13 residues. Trimming took 0 bases from V and 7 from J, leaving 9 bases between them. The V gene's germline CDR1 is SGHTA and CDR2 FQGNSA. CDR3 coding DNA: TGTGCCAGCAGCTTAGCGGGAGGTGGGACCCAGTACTTC. Amino acid sequence: CASSLAGGGTQYF.

V gene TRBV27 combines with J gene TRBJ1-6; D is uncertain. Trimming cost V 3 bases and J 6 bases, with 9 bases left between them. Per the germline V gene, CDR1 is MNHEY and CDR2 is SMNVEV (reference sequence). This CDR3 spans 14 amino acids. CDR3 region: CASSLSRINSPLHF. The CDR3 nucleotides are TGTGCCAGCAGTTTGTCACGGATTAATTCACCCCTCCACTTT.

This chain connects TRBV30 to TRBJ2-3; TRBD2 matches at 9 bases. The CDR3 consists of 14 residues. The V gene end was trimmed by 4 bases and the J gene end by 6 bases; junction bases not matched to a gene: 8. Germline CDR1 is GTSNPN and CDR2 is SVGIG (reference sequence). Here the CDR3 DNA reads TGTGCCTGGACCGGTCGGGCGGGAGGGGATACGCAGTATTTT. Amino acid sequence: CAWTGRAGGDTQYF.

The chain recombines TRBV30 with TRBJ2-5, with D perhaps TRBD2 (6 bases). V dropped 3 bases and J dropped 11 bases, with 13 bases sitting between them. The CDR3 loop spans 11 amino acids. The V gene's germline CDR1 is GTSNPN and CDR2 SVGIG (reference sequence). CDR3 bases: TGTGCCTGGAGGACCCGTCGGGAGCAGTACTTC. It is translated as CAWRTRREQYF.

This clone was picked up many times. Other DNA sequences in the same sample also yield this CDR3. The chain uses TRBV9 and TRBJ1-4; 7 bases match TRBD1. CDR3 size: 15 residues. Germline CDR1 is SGDLS and CDR2 is YYNGEE. Germline trimming cut 4 bases from V and 4 bases from J; bases unmatched to any gene: 7. In DNA, the CDR3 is TGTGCCAGCAGCCCAACAGGGGATTATAATGAAAAACTGTTTTTT. As protein: CASSPTGDYNEKLFF. The whole variable domain, remainder taken from reference TRBV9 and TRBJ1-4, is DSGVTQTPKHLITATGQRVTLRCSPRSGDLSVYWYQQSLDQGLQFLIQYYNGEERAKGNILERFSAQQFPDLHSELNLSSLELGDSALYFCASSPTGDYNEKLFFGSGTQLSVL.

A remark on this clone: Mismatch with germline at one junction end may stem from a read error. The chain has TRBV7-7 and TRBJ2-2; 8 positions agree with TRBD1. Germline loops: CDR1 SSHAT, CDR2 FNYEAQ (reference sequence). This CDR3 region has 15 residues. CDR3 nucleotides: TGTGCTAGCAGTCGGGGGACAGGCAACACCGGGGAGCTGTTTTTT. Translated, it gives CASSRGTGNTGELFF.

The J gene is TRBJ1-2, the V gene TRBV30; the match to TRBD1 covers 9 bases. Trimming took 8 bases from V and 6 from J; bases not matched to a gene: 13. The CDR3 is 14 amino acids. Germline CDR1 GTSNPN, CDR2 SVGIG (reference sequence). In nucleotides, the CDR3 is TGTGCCCGCGGGACAGGGTGGAAAATAGATGGCTACACCTTC. Protein product: CARGTGWKIDGYTF. Supplemented by reference TRBV30 and TRBJ1-2, the full variable domain reads SQTIHQWPATLVQPVGSPLSLECTVEGTSNPNLYWYRQAAGRGLQLLFYSVGIGQISSEVPQNLSASRPQDRQFILSSKKLLLSDSGFYLCARGTGWKIDGYTFGSGTRLTVV.